The rows below give T cell receptor beta chains drawn from one sample of a study of shared clonotypes between healthy human individuals. Only in-frame clones appear in the TCRdb table, and some are missing; sequencing was by immunoSEQ multiplex PCR. The sample includes approximately 1.4 million clones, around 98% seen only once; the top ten take about 0.4%. The sequencing input was naive CD4+ T cells sorted from blood. Receptor source: a man younger than 45 in good health. CDR3s include the opening cysteine and the closing phenylalanine or tryptophan. The order of the fields is D gene, clone size, J gene, V gene, CDR3 DNA, CDR3 protein. The D gene is left open where the match is weak. Size is stated for part of the rows, as once, few or many counts, or as a class when the clone is expanded.

D gene: -; clone size: -; J gene: TRBJ2-2; V gene: TRBV7-8; CDR3 DNA: TGTGCCAGCAGCTCCGGACCGAACACCGGGGAGCTGTTTTTT; CDR3 protein: CASSSGPNTGELFF
D gene: -; clone size: -; J gene: TRBJ2-5; V gene: TRBV10-1; CDR3 DNA: TGCGCCAGCAGCCCCCGCGGGGAGACCCAGTACTTC; CDR3 protein: CASSPRGETQYF
D gene: -; clone size: -; J gene: TRBJ1-3; V gene: TRBV15; CDR3 DNA: TGTGCCACCAGAGTAAGTCCGACCGGGACACCTGGAAACACCATATATTTT; CDR3 protein: CATRVSPTGTPGNTIYF
D gene: -; clone size: -; J gene: TRBJ2-3; V gene: TRBV9; CDR3 DNA: TGTGCCAGCAGCGTAGGCCGCGAAAGCGGAGGCGCAGATACGCAGTATTTT; CDR3 protein: CASSVGRESGGADTQYF
D gene: TRBD2; clone size: -; J gene: TRBJ2-1; V gene: TRBV5-4; CDR3 DNA: TGTGCCAGCAGGGAGGGACTAGCTTCCTACAATGAGCAGTTCTTC; CDR3 protein: CASREGLASYNEQFF
D gene: TRBD1; clone size: -; J gene: TRBJ2-5; V gene: TRBV15; CDR3 DNA: TGTGCCACCAGCAGAAAACAGGGGGCAAAGACCCAGTACTTC; CDR3 protein: CATSRKQGAKTQYF
D gene: -; clone size: once; J gene: TRBJ2-1; V gene: TRBV28; CDR3 DNA: TGTGCCACTGACCGGGCTGGGGTGTACAATGAGCAGTTCTTC; CDR3 protein: CATDRAGVYNEQFF
D gene: -; clone size: -; J gene: TRBJ2-2; V gene: TRBV12-5; CDR3 DNA: TGTGCTAGTGGTTTGGGGCTGACCGGGGAGCTGTTTTTT; CDR3 protein: CASGLGLTGELFF
D gene: TRBD2; clone size: -; J gene: TRBJ2-7; V gene: TRBV29-1; CDR3 DNA: TGCAGCGTCGCCAGGACTAGCGGATACGAGCAGTACTTC; CDR3 protein: CSVARTSGYEQYF
D gene: -; clone size: -; J gene: TRBJ1-5; V gene: TRBV7-2; CDR3 DNA: TGTGCCAGCAGCTTACAGGGAATCGAGAATCAGCCCCAGCATTTT; CDR3 protein: CASSLQGIENQPQHF
D gene: -; clone size: -; J gene: TRBJ2-7; V gene: TRBV19; CDR3 DNA: TGTGCCAGTAGTATACTACCGAGCTCCTACGAGCAGTACTTC; CDR3 protein: CASSILPSSYEQYF
D gene: -; clone size: -; J gene: TRBJ2-2; V gene: TRBV7-8; CDR3 DNA: TGTGCCAGCAGCCTGAGACTGGGAAACACCGGGGAGCTGTTTTTT; CDR3 protein: CASSLRLGNTGELFF
D gene: TRBD1; clone size: -; J gene: TRBJ2-7; V gene: TRBV5-1; CDR3 DNA: TGCGCCAGCAGCCCCCGACAGGGTCCCTACGAGCAGTACTTC; CDR3 protein: CASSPRQGPYEQYF
D gene: -; clone size: -; J gene: TRBJ1-1; V gene: TRBV10-1; CDR3 DNA: TGCGCCAGCAGTGACAGGGCTGACACTGAAGCTTTCTTT; CDR3 protein: CASSDRADTEAFF
D gene: TRBD1; clone size: -; J gene: TRBJ2-3; V gene: TRBV29-1; CDR3 DNA: TGCAGCGTTGATAGGTCCGGGACAGACCTCACAGATACGCAGTATTTT; CDR3 protein: CSVDRSGTDLTDTQYF
D gene: -; clone size: once; J gene: TRBJ2-7; V gene: TRBV2; CDR3 DNA: TGTGCCAGCACCATAACATGGGAGCAGTACTTC; CDR3 protein: CASTITWEQYF
D gene: -; clone size: -; J gene: TRBJ1-1; V gene: TRBV19; CDR3 DNA: TGTGCCAGTAGTAGCGGGGGGCCTGAAGCTTTCTTT; CDR3 protein: CASSSGGPEAFF
D gene: TRBD2; clone size: -; J gene: TRBJ2-3; V gene: TRBV5-6; CDR3 DNA: TGTGCCAGCAGCATCGCGACCCTTGGACTAGCGGGAGTTTCAGATACGCAGTATTTT; CDR3 protein: CASSIATLGLAGVSDTQYF
D gene: TRBD1; clone size: -; J gene: TRBJ1-5; V gene: TRBV30; CDR3 DNA: TGTGCCTGGGGGGGACAGCACAATCAGCCCCAGCATTTT; CDR3 protein: CAWGGQHNQPQHF
D gene: -; clone size: -; J gene: TRBJ1-1; V gene: TRBV2; CDR3 DNA: TGTGCCAGCAGTGCGGACGGACCGAACACTGAAGCTTTCTTT; CDR3 protein: CASSADGPNTEAFF
D gene: -; clone size: -; J gene: TRBJ1-5; V gene: TRBV27; CDR3 DNA: TGTGCCAGCAGTTCCATCTTGGGGCAGGGGATACAGCCCCAGCATTTT; CDR3 protein: CASSSILGQGIQPQHF
D gene: -; clone size: -; J gene: TRBJ2-3; V gene: TRBV11-2; CDR3 DNA: TGTGCCAGCAGCCCATCGGTCTTAGCGGTTTACACAGATACGCAGTATTTT; CDR3 protein: CASSPSVLAVYTDTQYF
D gene: TRBD1; clone size: -; J gene: TRBJ1-3; V gene: TRBV5-1; CDR3 DNA: TGCGCCAGCAGTTTAGGGACAGGGTTCGGTGGAAACACCATATATTTT; CDR3 protein: CASSLGTGFGGNTIYF
D gene: -; clone size: -; J gene: TRBJ1-4; V gene: TRBV30; CDR3 DNA: TGTGCCTGGACCCAAAAGGGGCCCCTCGCCACTAATGAAAAACTGTTTTTT; CDR3 protein: CAWTQKGPLATNEKLFF
D gene: TRBD1; clone size: -; J gene: TRBJ2-1; V gene: TRBV10-3; CDR3 DNA: TGTGCCGGCGCCGGGACAGATTACTACAATGAGCAGTTCTTC; CDR3 protein: CAGAGTDYYNEQFF
D gene: -; clone size: -; J gene: TRBJ2-7; V gene: TRBV6-5; CDR3 DNA: TGTGCCAGCAGTTACAGTCGAGGACGTTCCGACGAGCAGTACTTC; CDR3 protein: CASSYSRGRSDEQYF
D gene: TRBD1; clone size: once; J gene: TRBJ2-5; V gene: TRBV28; CDR3 DNA: TGTGCCAGCAGTTTGGACAGGGGCCCAGCACCGTACTTC; CDR3 protein: CASSLDRGPAPYF
D gene: TRBD1; clone size: -; J gene: TRBJ2-1; V gene: TRBV19; CDR3 DNA: TGTGCCAGTAGTATTGGGACAGGGTATGAGCAGTTCTTC; CDR3 protein: CASSIGTGYEQFF
D gene: -; clone size: -; J gene: TRBJ1-5; V gene: TRBV9; CDR3 DNA: TGTGCCAGCAGCGTAAACGTGGGTCAGCCCCAGCATTTT; CDR3 protein: CASSVNVGQPQHF
D gene: -; clone size: -; J gene: TRBJ1-1; V gene: TRBV2; CDR3 DNA: TGTGCCAGCAGGATCCGGGACACTGAAGCTTTCTTT; CDR3 protein: CASRIRDTEAFF
D gene: TRBD2; clone size: -; J gene: TRBJ2-1; V gene: TRBV27; CDR3 DNA: TGTGCCAGCAAGGTACTAGCGGGAGGGTTGTCCGCGAATGAGCAGTTCTTC; CDR3 protein: CASKVLAGGLSANEQFF
D gene: -; clone size: few; J gene: TRBJ2-5; V gene: TRBV29-1; CDR3 DNA: TGCAGCGTCGTACAGGGAAGCGGAGAGACCCAGTACTTC; CDR3 protein: CSVVQGSGETQYF
D gene: TRBD1; clone size: -; J gene: TRBJ1-5; V gene: TRBV28; CDR3 DNA: TGTGCCAGCAGTACGGACAGGAATCAGCCCCAGCATTTT; CDR3 protein: CASSTDRNQPQHF
D gene: -; clone size: -; J gene: TRBJ2-5; V gene: TRBV6-1; CDR3 DNA: TGTGCCACTGGGCAAGGGGCCGGCGTTACGAAGACCCAGTACTTC; CDR3 protein: CATGQGAGVTKTQYF
D gene: -; clone size: -; J gene: TRBJ2-7; V gene: TRBV20-1; CDR3 DNA: TGCAGTGCAGGGGATAGCGAGCAGTACTTC; CDR3 protein: CSAGDSEQYF
D gene: -; clone size: -; J gene: TRBJ1-2; V gene: TRBV7-9; CDR3 DNA: TGTGCCAGCAGCCCGCCGGTGCTCATGGGCTACACCTTC; CDR3 protein: CASSPPVLMGYTF
D gene: -; clone size: -; J gene: TRBJ1-5; V gene: TRBV5-4; CDR3 DNA: TGTGCCAGCAGCTCCGGCGGCGGCAATCAGCCCCAGCATTTT; CDR3 protein: CASSSGGGNQPQHF
D gene: -; clone size: -; J gene: TRBJ2-7; V gene: TRBV27; CDR3 DNA: TGTGCCAGCGGGACCGGGAGCATAAACTACGAGCAGTACTTC; CDR3 protein: CASGTGSINYEQYF
D gene: -; clone size: -; J gene: TRBJ2-7; V gene: TRBV6-5; CDR3 DNA: TGTGCCAGCAGTTCCACCCCCCGCAAGGAGTACTTC; CDR3 protein: CASSSTPRKEYF
D gene: -; clone size: -; J gene: TRBJ1-5; V gene: TRBV4-1; CDR3 DNA: TGCGCCAGCAGCCAAGATGGGGTCCCCAATCAGCCCCAGCATTTT; CDR3 protein: CASSQDGVPNQPQHF
D gene: TRBD2; clone size: -; J gene: TRBJ2-2; V gene: TRBV28; CDR3 DNA: TGTGCCAGCAGTTTAGCTCGGGGGAGGGCGTACACCGGGGAGCTGTTTTTT; CDR3 protein: CASSLARGRAYTGELFF
D gene: TRBD2; clone size: -; J gene: TRBJ2-3; V gene: TRBV19; CDR3 DNA: TGTGCCAGTAGTATTTATGGGCTAGCGGGATTGACAAATACGCAGTATTTT; CDR3 protein: CASSIYGLAGLTNTQYF
D gene: TRBD1; clone size: -; J gene: TRBJ2-5; V gene: TRBV28; CDR3 DNA: TGTGCCAGCAGTTTATCGGCGCCAGGGGGCCGGGAGACCCAGTACTTC; CDR3 protein: CASSLSAPGGRETQYF
D gene: TRBD1; clone size: -; J gene: TRBJ2-6; V gene: TRBV18; CDR3 DNA: TGTGCCAGCTCGCGACAGGGGGCTGGTGTCTCTGGGGCCAACGTCCTGACTTTC; CDR3 protein: CASSRQGAGVSGANVLTF
D gene: TRBD1; clone size: -; J gene: TRBJ1-2; V gene: TRBV29-1; CDR3 DNA: TGCAGCCTCGACAGGGTAAATGGCTACACCTTC; CDR3 protein: CSLDRVNGYTF
D gene: -; clone size: -; J gene: TRBJ2-7; V gene: TRBV30; CDR3 DNA: TGTGCCTGGAGTGTTGGAGTCGAGCAGTACTTC; CDR3 protein: CAWSVGVEQYF
D gene: -; clone size: -; J gene: TRBJ1-5; V gene: TRBV15; CDR3 DNA: TGTGCCACCAGCGGTAAAACAGGGTTCAATCAGCCCCAGCATTTT; CDR3 protein: CATSGKTGFNQPQHF
D gene: -; clone size: -; J gene: TRBJ2-1; V gene: TRBV2; CDR3 DNA: TGTGCCAGCAGTGAATCCAATGAGCAGTTCTTC; CDR3 protein: CASSESNEQFF
D gene: -; clone size: -; J gene: TRBJ1-5; V gene: TRBV7-5; CDR3 DNA: TGTGTCAGAAGCCGACAGGGCGAAAGGTGGCGTCTAACACTGGGTCGCTACAATCAGCCCCAGCATTTT; CDR3 protein: CVRSRQGERWRLTLGRYNQPQHF
D gene: TRBD1; clone size: -; J gene: TRBJ2-5; V gene: TRBV5-1; CDR3 DNA: TGCGCCAGCAGCTTGGGACAGGGGCCTCAAGAGACCCAGTACTTC; CDR3 protein: CASSLGQGPQETQYF
D gene: -; clone size: -; J gene: TRBJ2-7; V gene: TRBV19; CDR3 DNA: TGTGCCAGCCGGGACAACTCCTACGAGCAGTACTTC; CDR3 protein: CASRDNSYEQYF
D gene: -; clone size: -; J gene: TRBJ2-2; V gene: TRBV18; CDR3 DNA: TGTGCCAGCTCACCACTGGGCAATCCGAACACCGGGGAGCTGTTTTTT; CDR3 protein: CASSPLGNPNTGELFF